The sequence of this T cell receptor (beta chain) was determined in a study of early T cells in non-severe SARS-CoV-2 infection. Looking at the study overall: Chains were not paired, and sequencing was done on bulk RNA from unsorted whole blood.

Tagging with unique molecular identifiers was applied to individual cDNA molecules. TCRdb redid the calling of the 5' RACE reads with MiXCR, one entry per CDR3 protein. The sample has over 30,000 distinct CDR3 sequences, roughly 5.7% seen once. The V gene end was trimmed by 0 bases and the J gene end by 1 base; junction bases not matched to a gene: 8. The CDR3 extends over 16 amino acids. Germline CDR1 is DFQATT and CDR2 is SNEGSKA (reference sequence). This receptor was taken from an adult who was a healthcare worker with PCR-confirmed SARS-CoV-2 infection or an uninfected control (not recorded which). Sequencing was performed on whole blood. The chain joins TRBV20-1 to TRBJ1-1, with 7 bases matching TRBD1. The DNA of the CDR3 is TGCAGTGCTAGAGATGGGGCAGGGGGGACGAACACTGAAGCTTTCTTT. This codes for CSARDGAGGTNTEAFF.